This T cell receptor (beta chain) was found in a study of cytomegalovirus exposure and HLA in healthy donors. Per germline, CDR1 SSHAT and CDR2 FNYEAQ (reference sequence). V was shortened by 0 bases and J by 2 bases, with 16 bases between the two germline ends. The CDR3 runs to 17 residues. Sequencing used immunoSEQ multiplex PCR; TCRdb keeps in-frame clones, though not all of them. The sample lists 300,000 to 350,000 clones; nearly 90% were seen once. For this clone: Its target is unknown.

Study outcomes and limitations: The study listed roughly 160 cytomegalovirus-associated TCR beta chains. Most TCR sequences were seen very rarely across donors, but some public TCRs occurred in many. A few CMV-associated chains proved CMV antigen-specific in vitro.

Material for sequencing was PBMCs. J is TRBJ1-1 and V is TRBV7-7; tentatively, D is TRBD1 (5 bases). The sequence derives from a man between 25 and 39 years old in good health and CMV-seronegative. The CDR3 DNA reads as TGTGCCAGCAGCTTAGCGCAGGGTTATTATGATAACACTGAAGCTTTCTTT. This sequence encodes CASSLAQGYYDNTEAFF.